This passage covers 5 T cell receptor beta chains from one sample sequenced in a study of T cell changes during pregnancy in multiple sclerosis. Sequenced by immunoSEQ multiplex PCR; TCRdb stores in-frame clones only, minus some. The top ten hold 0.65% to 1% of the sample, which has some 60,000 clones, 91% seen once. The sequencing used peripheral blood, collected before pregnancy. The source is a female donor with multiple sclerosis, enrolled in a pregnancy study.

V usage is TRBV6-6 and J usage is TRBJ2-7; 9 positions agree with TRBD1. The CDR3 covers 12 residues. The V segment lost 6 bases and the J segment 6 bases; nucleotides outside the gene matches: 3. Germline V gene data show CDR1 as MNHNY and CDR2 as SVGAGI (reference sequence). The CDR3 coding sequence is TGTGCCAGCAGAACAGGGGGCTTCGAGCAGTACTTC. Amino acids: CASRTGGFEQYF.

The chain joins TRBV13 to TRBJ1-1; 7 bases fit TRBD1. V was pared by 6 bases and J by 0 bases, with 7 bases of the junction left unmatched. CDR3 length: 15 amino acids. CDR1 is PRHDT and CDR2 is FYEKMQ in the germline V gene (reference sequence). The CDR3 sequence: CASSRGQGMNTEAFF. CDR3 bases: TGTGCCAGCAGTAGGGGGCAGGGGATGAACACTGAAGCTTTCTTT.

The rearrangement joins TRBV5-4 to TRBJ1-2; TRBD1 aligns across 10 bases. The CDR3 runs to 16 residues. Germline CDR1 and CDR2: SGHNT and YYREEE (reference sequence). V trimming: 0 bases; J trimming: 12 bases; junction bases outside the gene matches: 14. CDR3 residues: CASSLDSTGGAIGDTF. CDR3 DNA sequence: TGTGCCAGCAGCTTGGACTCGACAGGGGGCGCGATCGGGGACACCTTC. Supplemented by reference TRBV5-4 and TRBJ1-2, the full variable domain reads ETGVTQSPTHLIKTRGQQVTLRCSSQSGHNTVSWYQQALGQGPQFIFQYYREEENGRGNFPPRFSGLQFPNYSSELNVNALELDDSALYLCASSLDSTGGAIGDTFGSGTRLTVV.

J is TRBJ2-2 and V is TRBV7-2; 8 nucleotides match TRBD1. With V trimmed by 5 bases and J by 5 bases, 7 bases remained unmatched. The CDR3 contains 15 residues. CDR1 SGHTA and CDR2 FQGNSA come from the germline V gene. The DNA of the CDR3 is TGTGCCAGCAGCCTAATGACAGGGGTAACCGGGGAGCTGTTTTTT. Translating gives CASSLMTGVTGELFF.

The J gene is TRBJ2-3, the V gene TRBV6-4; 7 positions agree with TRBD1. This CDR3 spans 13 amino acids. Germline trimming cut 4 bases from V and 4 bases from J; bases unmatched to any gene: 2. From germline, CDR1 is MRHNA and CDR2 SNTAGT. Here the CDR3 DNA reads TGTGCCAGCAGTGCCCAGGGGGCAGATACGCAGTATTTT. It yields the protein CASSAQGADTQYF.